This T cell receptor (beta chain) was captured by sequencing in a study of response to subunit inactivated influenza vaccine. TCRdb fed the RT-PCR reads into MiXCR, producing one record per CDR3 protein. Among about 650,000 distinct CDR3 sequences, around 14% were seen once, and the ten largest hold under 14%. This clonotype was picked up a small number of times. Its antigen is unknown. The study's findings and limits: The authors put forward the suggestion that each seasonal influenza vaccination may bring in only a limited number of new T cells.

Sequenced here: PBMCs from blood, sampled less than 13 days after vaccination. This receptor was obtained from a man aged 45 to 65 who received an inactivated influenza vaccine.

The CDR3 nucleotides are TGTGCCAGCAGCTTAGCAGAGACAGGGGGCCGAAATCAGCCCCAGCATTTT. Translation: CASSLAETGGRNQPQHF. The chain has TRBV11-2 and TRBJ1-5; 10 positions match TRBD1. There are 17 residues in the CDR3. The germline gives CDR1 SGHAT, CDR2 FQNNGV. J gave up 4 bases and V 1 base, and 7 bases lay outside the gene matches.